The 18 T cell receptor beta chains presented below share a single source sample, sequenced in a study of cytomegalovirus exposure and HLA in healthy donors. A multiplex PCR was run with 60 Vbeta primers and 13 Jbeta primers. Some clones are missing from TCRdb's copy, which holds only in-frame ones; the method was immunoSEQ multiplex PCR. The table has roughly 140,000 clones, about 75% seen once. Specimen: PBMCs. All receptors come from a male donor in good health and CMV-seronegative.

This clone was seen once. The rearrangement links TRBV7-9 to TRBJ2-1, with a possible D match to TRBD2 (6 bases). In germline, CDR1 is SEHNR, CDR2 FQNEAQ (reference sequence). V was clipped by 5 bases and J by 4 bases, with 21 bases between them. The CDR3 loop spans 17 amino acids. CDR3 DNA: TGTGCCAGCAGCCTCCGGGGAGGCGGGATCATATACAATGAGCAGTTCTTC. It is translated as CASSLRGGGIIYNEQFF.

This chain joins TRBV5-5 and TRBJ2-3; 12 bases align to TRBD2. There are 15 residues in the CDR3. V trimming: 4 bases; J trimming: 5 bases; junction bases outside the gene matches: 5. Germline CDR1 SGHKS, CDR2 YYEKEE (reference sequence). DNA of the CDR3: TGTGCCAGCAGCCGACTAGCGGGGGAGCGAGATACGCAGTATTTT. It translates to CASSRLAGERDTQYF.

The chain employs TRBV7-2 and TRBJ2-5; 9 bases align to TRBD2. The CDR3 contains 15 residues. Germline CDR1 and CDR2: SGHTA and FQGNSA. V shed 3 bases, J shed 9 bases, and the junction held 11 bases outside the gene matches. This chain's CDR3 is CASSFLAGTTDAQYF. The DNA of the CDR3 is TGTGCCAGCAGCTTCCTAGCGGGAACTACTGACGCCCAGTACTTC.

The V call is TRBV5-4, the J call TRBJ2-3; 9 nucleotides align to TRBD2. V was clipped by 0 bases and J by 6 bases; unmatched bases: 2. The length of the CDR3 is 14 residues. CDR1 is SGHNT, CDR2 YYREEE, per germline (reference sequence). The CDR3 sequence is CASSLAAGGDTQYF. The CDR3 nucleotides are TGTGCCAGCAGCTTGGCGGCGGGGGGGGATACGCAGTATTTT. Drawing the rest from reference TRBV5-4 and TRBJ2-3, the complete variable domain is ETGVTQSPTHLIKTRGQQVTLRCSSQSGHNTVSWYQQALGQGPQFIFQYYREEENGRGNFPPRFSGLQFPNYSSELNVNALELDDSALYLCASSLAAGGDTQYFGPGTRLTVL.

The chain is built from TRBV11-2 and TRBJ2-1; 8 bases match TRBD2. CDR1 and CDR2 (germline): SGHAT, FQNNGV. The CDR3 is made up of 15 amino acids. V shed 5 bases, J shed 2 bases, and the junction held 5 bases outside the gene matches. The CDR3 loop is CASSPLAGPYNEQFF. DNA of the CDR3: TGTGCCAGCAGCCCTCTAGCGGGCCCCTACAATGAGCAGTTCTTC.

This chain joins TRBV5-4 and TRBJ1-1; D unresolved. This CDR3 comprises 14 residues. Germline V CDR1 and CDR2: SGHNT, YYREEE (reference sequence). V was trimmed by 4 bases and J by 3 bases, leaving 13 bases between them. The CDR3 protein is CASSGTGIYTEAFF. CDR3 nucleotides: TGTGCCAGCAGCGGAACCGGGATTTACACTGAAGCTTTCTTT.

The chain carries TRBV6-1 and TRBJ2-5, with 7 bases fitting TRBD1. The CDR3 has 17 amino acids. J lost 5 bases, V lost 1 base, and 13 bases had no gene match. Per germline, CDR1 MNHNS and CDR2 SASEGT. Here the CDR3 DNA reads TGTGCCAGCAGTGAAGGGAGGCACAGGGGATTTGGGGAGACCCAGTACTTC. As protein: CASSEGRHRGFGETQYF.

J is TRBJ1-3 and V is TRBV5-1; perhaps TRBD1 as D (5 bases). The CDR3 runs 16 residues. V gave up 4 bases and J gave up 4 bases, with 18 bases separating them. Germline lookup yields CDR1 SGHRS and CDR2 YFSETQ. Written as DNA, the CDR3 is TGCGCCAGCAGCAGGGGCCTCCATGGGCCGGGAAACACCATATATTTT. It codes for CASSRGLHGPGNTIYF.

V and J are TRBV29-1 and TRBJ2-7; 10 bases agree with TRBD2. Germline CDR1 and CDR2: SQVTM and ANQGSEA. Trimming took 4 bases from V and 7 from J; bases not matched to a gene: 10. This CDR3 has 14 amino acids. The CDR3 DNA follows: TGCAGCGTTGCTAAAGCGGGGGGGCCGGTAGAGCAGTACTTC. Amino acid sequence: CSVAKAGGPVEQYF.

This chain joins TRBV19 and TRBJ1-4, with 9 bases lining up with TRBD1. Germline-derived CDR1 and CDR2 are LNHDA and SQIVND (reference sequence). V lost 6 bases to trimming and J lost 3 bases; unmatched junction nucleotides: 5. The CDR3 is made up of 15 amino acids. CDR3 amino acids: CASSSQGAANEKLFF. DNA of the CDR3: TGTGCCAGTAGCTCACAGGGGGCTGCTAATGAAAAACTGTTTTTT.

CDR3 amino acids: CASSVEGRETDTQYF. In DNA form, the CDR3 reads TGTGCCAGCAGCGTAGAGGGGAGGGAGACAGATACGCAGTATTTT. This chain connects TRBV9 to TRBJ2-3; 7 nucleotides agree with TRBD2. Trimming at V came to 0 bases and at J to 3 bases, leaving 4 bases not matched to a gene. There are 15 residues in the CDR3. CDR1 SGDLS and CDR2 YYNGEE come from the germline V gene.

Points on this clone: Germline and junction disagree at one end, which may indicate a read error. The chain combines TRBV7-9 with TRBJ2-7; D not resolved. Germline-derived CDR1 and CDR2 are SEHNR and FQNEAQ (reference sequence). CDR3 length: 14 amino acids. DNA of the CDR3: TGTTCCAGCAGCTTAGTCTCGAGCTCCTACGAGCAGTACTTC. This encodes CSSSLVSSSYEQYF.

This sequence joins TRBV27 and TRBJ2-5, with 10 bases matching TRBD1. The CDR3 runs 16 residues. Trimming at V came to 5 bases and at J to 6 bases, leaving 12 bases not matched to a gene. Germline V gene lookup returns CDR1 MNHEY and CDR2 SMNVEV (reference sequence). DNA for the CDR3: TGTGCCAGCAGTCCGACCCAGGGACAGGGGTTAAAGACCCAGTACTTC. Translating gives CASSPTQGQGLKTQYF.

The genes are TRBV7-3 and TRBJ1-2; 7 positions agree with TRBD1. With V trimmed by 4 bases and J by 6 bases, 2 bases remained unmatched. CDR1 SGHTA and CDR2 FQGTGA come from the germline V gene. The CDR3 totals 12 residues. The CDR3 coding sequence is TGTGCCAGCAGCTCAAGGGGGCATGGCTACACCTTC. It encodes CASSSRGHGYTF.

This chain's CDR3 is CASNGGGSYNEQFF. CDR3 coding DNA: TGTGCCAGTAACGGGGGAGGCTCCTACAATGAGCAGTTCTTC. The chain has TRBV19 and TRBJ2-1; D perhaps matches TRBD2 (6 bases). Germline loops: CDR1 LNHDA, CDR2 SQIVND (reference sequence). This CDR3 is built from 14 residues. The germline V and J ends were trimmed by 7 bases and 0 bases, with 10 bases remaining between them.

The rearrangement uses TRBV5-1 and TRBJ1-1; D is uncertain. Trimming removed 0 bases at V and 5 bases at J, with 11 bases between. This CDR3 has 14 amino acids. Germline lookup yields CDR1 SGHRS and CDR2 YFSETQ. The CDR3, as DNA: TGCGCCAGCAGCTTGGAGGCGGGGAGGACTGAAGCTTTCTTT. Residues: CASSLEAGRTEAFF.

The gene calls are TRBV19 and TRBJ1-2; TRBD1 might be the D (6 bases). V lost 8 bases, J lost 8 bases, and 18 bases lay in between. The CDR3 contains 13 residues. The germline gives CDR1 LNHDA, CDR2 SQIVND (reference sequence). The CDR3 bases are TGTGCCAGTGTGCCGGGCAGGGGCTCAGGCTACACCTTC. This gives the protein CASVPGRGSGYTF.

J is TRBJ1-3 and V is TRBV19, with D unclear. V dropped 5 bases and J dropped 2 bases, with 16 bases sitting between them. CDR3 size: 16 residues. The V gene's germline CDR1 is LNHDA and CDR2 SQIVND (reference sequence). The CDR3 nucleotides read TGTGCCAGTAGTCCACGGGGAGGGCGGCCTGGAAACACCATATATTTT. This encodes CASSPRGGRPGNTIYF.